A single sample is the source of the 31 T cell receptor beta chains below, sequenced in a study of T cell clonality in common variable immunodeficiency (dated by TCRdb to 2015 to 2017). Receptor amplification or capture employed the immunoSEQ multiplex PCR assay. TCRdb provides this immuneACCESS table in a form limited to in-frame rearrangements. Some clones are lacking; in checked studies, under half of them reflect an unresolved V gene, and why the rest are absent is not known. This sample contains around 55,000 clones, none of which is a singleton. The ten biggest clones cover roughly 2% of the sample. Sequencing was done on a sample of peripheral blood mononuclear cells. These receptor sequences come from a person between 18 and 75 years old in good health.

Notes on this clone: The read falls 3 residues short of the CDR3 end, and the missing part is taken from the germline J gene. The chain employs TRBV2 and TRBJ2-2; TRBD1 matches at 11 bases. Germline-derived CDR1 and CDR2 are SNHLY and FYNNEI. The CDR3 covers 16 residues. Partial CDR3 DNA: TGTGCCAGCAGTGGGGGAACCGGACAGGGGGCTTGGAAG. It translates to CASSGGTGQGAWK. The complete CDR3 reads CASSGGTGQGAWKLFF.

This clone was seen at least ten times. The read is 3 residues too short to cover the CDR3 end, so that end is filled in from the germline J gene. This chain uses TRBV11-3 with TRBJ2-1; a weak D match, TRBD2 (6 bases). Trimming left V 0 bases short and J 9 bases short, with 12 bases between. CDR3 size: 14 residues. CDR1 SGHNT and CDR2 YENEEA come from the germline V gene. CDR3 DNA (partial): TGTGCCAGCAGCTTAGACGAGACTAGGTTTGAG. It encodes CASSLDETRFE. The full CDR3 is CASSLDETRFEQFF.

This clone was recorded at least ten times. The missing CDR3 end, 3 residues past where the read stops, is filled in from the germline J gene. The chain joins TRBV20-1 to TRBJ2-3, with 7 positions matching TRBD2. CDR1 and CDR2 (germline): DFQATT, SNEGSKA (reference sequence). V lost 3 bases to trimming and J lost 5 bases; unmatched junction nucleotides: 20. The length of the CDR3 is 18 residues. CDR3 bases read: TGCAGTGCTAGTATTCGGCTAGCGGAGGCAGCGGCCCGAGATACG. Translation gives CSASIRLAEAAARDT. The entire CDR3 protein is CSASIRLAEAAARDTQYF.

Remarks on this clone: The read ends 3 residues shy of where the CDR3 ends; the end is completed using the germline J gene. The chain couples TRBV19 to TRBJ2-2; possible D gene TRBD1, 5 bases. The CDR3 runs 15 residues. Looked up from germline, CDR1 is LNHDA and CDR2 is SQIVND (reference sequence). This CDR3 reads CASSTWETGANVLFF. The CDR3 bases that were read are TGTGCCAGTAGTACGTGGGAAACTGGGGCCAACGTG.

This clone was seen at least ten times. The CDR3 end lies 3 residues beyond the end of the read and is filled in from the germline J gene. The chain combines TRBV20-1 with TRBJ2-2, with 9 bases lining up with TRBD1. Germline V gene sequence: CDR1 DFQATT, CDR2 SNEGSKA (reference sequence). The CDR3 is 15 residues long. The CDR3 here is CSARLPGQGHEKLFF. The covered CDR3 bases are TGCAGTGCTAGATTACCGGGACAGGGTCATGAAAAG.

This clone was detected many times. The read halts 3 residues ahead of the CDR3 end, with the missing end drawn from the germline J gene. V usage is TRBV12-3 or TRBV12-4 and J usage is TRBJ2-7, with 11 bases fitting TRBD1. V lost 6 bases to trimming and J lost 2 bases; unmatched junction nucleotides: 9. The CDR3 extends over 16 amino acids. The CDR3 spells CASSPGPGQGAYEQYF. The CDR3 DNA, read in part, is TGTGCCAGCAGCCCAGGTCCGGGACAGGGGGCCTACGAG.

This clone was detected ten times or more. Compared with germline, one end of the junction differs, possibly owing to a read error. The CDR3 region is CASSLGGDSPLHF. CDR3 DNA, as far as it was read: TGTGCTAGCAGCTTAGGGGGGGATTCACCC. The chain carries TRBV7-7 and TRBJ1-6; a weak D match, TRBD1 (6 bases). Read sequence stops 3 residues before the CDR3 end, and the germline J gene provides the missing end. CDR3 size: 13 residues. From germline, CDR1 is SSHAT and CDR2 FNYEAQ (reference sequence).

There are many counts of this clone. From the germline J gene comes the end of the CDR3, since the read stops 3 residues before it. The chain has TRBV5-1 and TRBJ1-6, with TRBD1 matching 7 bases. Trimming removed 3 bases from V and 2 bases from J; junction bases left unmatched: 2. CDR1 is SGHRS and CDR2 is YFSETQ in the germline V gene. This CDR3 region has 15 residues. The sequenced part of the CDR3 DNA is TGCGCCAGCAGCTCCGGGACAGCCTATAATTCACCC. Translating gives CASSSGTAYNSP. The CDR3, in full, reads CASSSGTAYNSPLHF. Full variable domain (outside the CDR3, taken from reference TRBV5-1 and TRBJ1-6): KAGVTQTPRYLIKTRGQQVTLSCSPISGHRSVSWYQQTPGQGLQFLFEYFSETQRNKGNFPGRFSGRQFSNSRSEMNVSTLELGDSALYLCASSSGTAYNSPLHFGNGTRLTVT.

This clone was counted ten times or more. The read terminates 3 residues ahead of where the CDR3 ends, so the germline J gene completes it. The V call is TRBV30, the J call TRBJ2-7; no definite D call. This CDR3 has 12 amino acids. From germline, CDR1 is GTSNPN and CDR2 SVGIG (reference sequence). Between the trimmed V and J ends, which lost 0 bases and 4 bases, there was a span of 7 bases. CDR3 region: CAWSVGAYEQYF. Partial CDR3 DNA: TGTGCCTGGAGTGTTGGTGCGTACGAG.

This clone was recorded a few times. The read halts 3 residues ahead of the CDR3 end, with the missing end drawn from the germline J gene. This chain links TRBV11-2 with TRBJ2-3; the D is unclear. The length of the CDR3 is 14 residues. Germline V lookup: CDR1 SGHAT, CDR2 FQNNGV. CDR3 sequence reads: CASSLSRVEETQYF. CDR3 DNA, as far as it was read: TGTGCCAGCAGCTTAAGTAGGGTTGAAGAGACG.

The sample holds many counts of this clone. At one end, the junction sequence differs from germline, possibly due to a read error. The read ends 3 residues shy of where the CDR3 ends; the end is completed using the germline J gene. This chain links TRBV4-2 with TRBJ1-2, with D hard to call. Germline assignment: CDR1 LGHNA and CDR2 YNFKEQ. CDR3 size: 13 residues. CDR3 sequence: CASSPTRGYGYTF. The CDR3 bases that were read are TGCGCCAGCAGTCCTACCCGGGGCTATGGC.

This clone was seen repeatedly, ten times or more. The observed sequence ends 3 residues before the CDR3 terminus, with the missing tail filled in from the germline J gene. The V gene is TRBV19, the J gene TRBJ1-2, with a weak D call TRBD1 (6 bases). The CDR3 spans 14 residues. Germline assignment: CDR1 LNHDA and CDR2 SQIVND (reference sequence). V dropped 3 bases and J dropped 2 bases, with 10 bases sitting between them. CDR3 protein: CASSIGGLNYGYTF. The sequenced part of the CDR3 DNA is TGTGCCAGTAGTATTGGGGGCTTGAACTATGGC.

This clone was seen many times. The missing CDR3 end, 3 residues past where the read stops, is filled in from the germline J gene. The V call is TRBV13, the J call TRBJ2-2; 12 bases are a match to TRBD2. Germline values: CDR1 PRHDT, CDR2 FYEKMQ (reference sequence). This CDR3 has 17 residues. V shed 5 bases, J shed 7 bases, and the junction held 11 bases outside the gene matches. The CDR3 loop is CASSARKTSGRGGELFF. The sequenced CDR3 bases are TGTGCCAGCAGCGCAAGGAAGACTAGCGGGAGAGGCGGGGAG.

This clone was recorded at least ten times. The observed sequence ends 3 residues before the CDR3 terminus, with the missing tail filled in from the germline J gene. This chain joins TRBV30 and TRBJ1-4, with 9 bases fitting TRBD1. V lost 3 bases to trimming and J lost 5 bases; unmatched junction nucleotides: 10. Germline V gene lookup returns CDR1 GTSNPN and CDR2 SVGIG (reference sequence). CDR3 size: 16 residues. The CDR3 protein is CAWRHPSTGGNEKLFF. CDR3 bases read: TGTGCCTGGAGGCATCCTTCGACAGGGGGGAATGAAAAA.

To note about this clone: With the read ending 3 residues before the CDR3 end, the germline J gene is used to fill in that end. The J gene is TRBJ2-7, the V gene TRBV14; TRBD2 matches at 7 bases. With 1 base clipped from V and 5 bases from J, the junction kept 8 bases outside the gene matches. The CDR3 extends over 15 amino acids. Germline loops: CDR1 SGHDN, CDR2 FVKESK. The CDR3 loop reads CASSQALAGVNEQYF. The sequenced part of the CDR3 DNA is TGTGCCAGCAGCCAAGCTCTCGCGGGGGTCAACGAG.

In its sample, this clone was seen many times. Read coverage stops 3 residues before the CDR3 terminus; the germline J gene supplies the remainder. The gene calls are TRBV7-2 and TRBJ1-4; 7 bases are a match to TRBD1. The V and J ends lost 5 bases and 8 bases, in that order; junction bases with no gene match: 8. CDR1 and CDR2 (germline): SGHTA, FQGNSA. The CDR3 runs 14 residues. The sequenced CDR3 bases are TGTGCCAGCAGCCCGCCGGAGACAGGGGAAAAA. Protein product: CASSPPETGEK. In full, the CDR3 is CASSPPETGEKLFF.

This clone was picked up many times. The read is 3 residues too short to cover the CDR3 end, so that end is filled in from the germline J gene. J is TRBJ2-2 and V is TRBV30; 16 positions match TRBD2. The V gene's germline CDR1 is GTSNPN and CDR2 SVGIG (reference sequence). CDR3 size: 15 residues. With 8 bases clipped from V and 8 bases from J, the junction kept 8 bases outside the gene matches. The part of the CDR3 DNA that was read is TGTGCCGCAGGGACTAGCGGGAGGGCTGTAGGGGAG. Protein product: CAAGTSGRAVGE. The full CDR3 sequence reads CAAGTSGRAVGELFF.

This clone appeared many times. The CDR3 goes on 3 residues after the read ends, and that part is filled in from the germline J gene. The chain is built from TRBV5-1 and TRBJ2-1, with TRBD2 matching over 14 bases. V was clipped by 0 bases and J by 6 bases; unmatched bases: 8. CDR3 length: 18 amino acids. The V gene's germline CDR1 is SGHRS and CDR2 YFSETQ. The CDR3 bases that were read are TGCGCCAGCAGCTTGGTTCCCCGACTAGCGGGAGGGAGCAATGAG. It encodes CASSLVPRLAGGSNE. From start to end, the CDR3 is CASSLVPRLAGGSNEQFF.

This clone was seen at least ten times. The read ends 3 residues before the CDR3 terminus; that terminus is restored from the germline J gene. The V gene is TRBV19, the J gene TRBJ2-6; D remains ambiguous. The V end lost 4 bases, the J end lost 2 bases, and 9 bases lay between the germline ends. CDR1 and CDR2 from the germline V gene are LNHDA and SQIVND (reference sequence). This CDR3 has 15 amino acids. The CDR3 DNA, read in part, is TGTGCCAGTAGTACATCAGTGACTGGGGCCAACGTC. Amino acid sequence: CASSTSVTGANV. Given in full, the CDR3 is CASSTSVTGANVLTF.

This clone was detected a few times. Since a much larger clone is just one base distant, this may be a read error. The read ends 3 residues before the CDR3 terminus; that terminus is restored from the germline J gene. The chain uses TRBV7-9 and TRBJ2-3; 9 bases are a match to TRBD1. CDR3 length: 15 residues. The V gene's germline CDR1 is SEHNR and CDR2 FQNEAQ (reference sequence). This CDR3 is CASSLGDRVDQPQYF. Incomplete CDR3 DNA: TGTGCCAGCAGCTTAGGGGACAGGGTGGATCAGCCG.

This clone was observed at least ten times. The read finishes 3 residues shy of the CDR3 end, and the germline J gene is used to complete it. J is TRBJ2-1 and V is TRBV18; 13 positions match TRBD2. This CDR3 is built from 17 residues. Germline lookup yields CDR1 KGHSH and CDR2 LQKENI. Trimming took 2 bases from V and 6 from J; bases not matched to a gene: 7. CDR3 sequence reads: CASSPTRTSGGSNEQFF. The sequenced part of the CDR3 DNA is TGTGCCAGCTCACCAACCCGGACTAGCGGGGGATCCAATGAG.

This clone was seen many times. The CDR3 end falls 3 residues outside the read, so it is completed with the germline J gene. The rearrangement links TRBV2 to TRBJ2-5; D is perhaps TRBD1 (6 bases). This CDR3 has 13 residues. Germline CDR1 SNHLY, CDR2 FYNNEI. The V end lost 7 bases, the J end lost 3 bases, and 12 bases lay between the germline ends. The CDR3 loop reads CASNEGHEETQYF. CDR3 bases read: TGTGCCAGCAATGAGGGACACGAAGAGACC.

This clone was observed many times. The CDR3 goes on 3 residues after the read ends, and that part is filled in from the germline J gene. The gene calls are TRBV20-1 and TRBJ2-7, with 12 bases aligning to TRBD2. V lost 6 bases and J lost 0; bases outside the gene matches: 18. Per germline, CDR1 DFQATT and CDR2 SNEGSKA (reference sequence). This CDR3 contains 19 residues. The sequenced CDR3 bases are TGCAGTGCCTCAAGGAACCCGGGACTAGCGGGCAAGAGCTCCTACGAG. Its translation: CSASRNPGLAGKSSYE. The whole CDR3 reads CSASRNPGLAGKSSYEQYF.

Many counts were recorded for this clone. Read coverage stops 3 residues before the CDR3 terminus; the germline J gene supplies the remainder. The chain links TRBV5-8 to TRBJ2-3; D may be TRBD1 (5 bases). This CDR3 is built from 14 residues. Germline loops: CDR1 SGHTS, CDR2 YDEGEE. The ends were cut back, 0 bases at V and 0 bases at J, with 5 bases in the middle. The CDR3: CASSLGQSTDTQYF. CDR3 DNA (partial): TGTGCCAGCAGCTTGGGACAGAGCACAGATACG.

This clone was detected ten times or more. The read gets to within 3 residues of the CDR3 end, and the germline J gene fills in the rest. The genes are TRBV12-5 and TRBJ2-3; 15 nucleotides align to TRBD2. Germline values: CDR1 LGHNT, CDR2 FRNRAP. The junction had 10 bases not matched to a gene; V was cut back by 0 bases and J by 0 bases. This CDR3 spans 21 amino acids. The CDR3: CASGLVTGLAGGVSSTDTQYF. The CDR3 DNA, read in part, is TGTGCTAGTGGTTTGGTAACTGGACTAGCGGGGGGGGTCTCTAGCACAGATACG.

This clone was seen many times. Compared with germline, one end of the junction differs, possibly owing to a read error. The read finishes 3 residues shy of the CDR3 end, and the germline J gene is used to complete it. The V gene is TRBV4-2, the J gene TRBJ1-4, with D maybe TRBD1 (6 bases). The CDR3 consists of 16 residues. Germline CDR1 and CDR2: LGHNA and YNFKEQ. The CDR3 DNA, read in part, is TGCGCCAGCAGCCTCTATAAAACAGGGAGGGGGGAAAAA. The encoded protein is CASSLYKTGRGEK. From start to end, the CDR3 is CASSLYKTGRGEKLFF.

This clone was seen ten or more times. The CDR3 end lies 3 residues beyond the end of the read and is filled in from the germline J gene. The chain is built from TRBV4-1 and TRBJ2-3; D gene unclear. Germline-derived CDR1 and CDR2 are MGHRA and YSYEKL. Trimming took off 1 base at V and 6 bases at J, with 8 bases between the two ends. This CDR3 comprises 13 residues. The CDR3 bases that were read are TGCGCCAGCAGCCAAGTTATCCGGGATACG. It yields the protein CASSQVIRDT. The CDR3 in full is CASSQVIRDTQYF.

The sample holds many counts of this clone. The read comes to an end 3 residues before the CDR3 does, leaving the germline J gene to fill in the end. The chain has TRBV5-1 and TRBJ2-1, with TRBD1 as a possible D gene (5 bases). With 0 bases removed from V and 0 bases from J, the gap between germline ends came to 13 bases. Germline V CDR1 and CDR2: SGHRS, YFSETQ. The CDR3 runs 17 residues. CDR3 amino acids: CASSLGYRSSSYNEQFF. The CDR3 DNA, read in part, is TGCGCCAGCAGCTTGGGCTACAGGTCGAGCTCCTACAATGAG. Drawing the rest from reference TRBV5-1 and TRBJ2-1, the complete variable domain is KAGVTQTPRYLIKTRGQQVTLSCSPISGHRSVSWYQQTPGQGLQFLFEYFSETQRNKGNFPGRFSGRQFSNSRSEMNVSTLELGDSALYLCASSLGYRSSSYNEQFFGPGTRLTVL.

Many counts were recorded for this clone. The observed sequence ends 3 residues before the CDR3 terminus, with the missing tail filled in from the germline J gene. V usage is TRBV20-1 and J usage is TRBJ1-5, with D uncertain. The CDR3 totals 15 residues. Germline V lookup: CDR1 DFQATT, CDR2 SNEGSKA (reference sequence). Deletions cut 1 base from V and 0 bases from J, with 10 bases between. CDR3 residues: CSARGHRYSNQPQHF. CDR3 DNA (partial): TGCAGTGCTAGAGGTCACAGATATAGCAATCAGCCC.

This clone was found many times. Read sequence stops 3 residues before the CDR3 end, and the germline J gene provides the missing end. The chain joins TRBV7-3 to TRBJ2-1, with TRBD2 identical over 11 bases. The CDR3 runs to 19 residues. CDR1 and CDR2 from the germline V gene are SGHTA and FQGTGA. The trim removed 0 bases at V and 5 bases at J, leaving 12 bases unmatched. The CDR3 here is CASSLTSALAGGSHNEQFF. Partial CDR3 DNA: TGTGCCAGCAGCTTAACCTCGGCCCTAGCGGGGGGCTCACACAATGAG.

About this clone: With the read ending 3 residues before the CDR3 end, the germline J gene is used to fill in that end. V and J are TRBV6-2 or TRBV6-3 and TRBJ1-1, with TRBD1 matching 8 bases. CDR1 is MNHEY and CDR2 is SVGEGT in the germline V gene. V trimming: 6 bases; J trimming: 1 base; junction bases outside the gene matches: 13. The CDR3 runs 17 residues. The CDR3 is CASRWGQARPSNTEAFF. The part of the CDR3 DNA that was read is TGTGCCAGCAGGTGGGGACAGGCTCGGCCGTCGAACACTGAA.